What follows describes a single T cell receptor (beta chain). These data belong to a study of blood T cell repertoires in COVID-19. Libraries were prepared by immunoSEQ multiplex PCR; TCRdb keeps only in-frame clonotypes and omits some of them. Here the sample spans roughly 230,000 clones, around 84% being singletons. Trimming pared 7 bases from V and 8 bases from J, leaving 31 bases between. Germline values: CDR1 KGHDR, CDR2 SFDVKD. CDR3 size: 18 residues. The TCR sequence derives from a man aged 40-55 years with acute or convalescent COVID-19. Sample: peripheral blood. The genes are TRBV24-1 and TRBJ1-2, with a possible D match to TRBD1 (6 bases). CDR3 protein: CATRGSPSGGGSSVGYTF. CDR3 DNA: TGTGCCACCAGGGGGTCTCCGTCCGGCGGGGGCTCTTCGGTCGGCTACACCTTC.